This record looks at one T cell receptor (beta chain) sequence and its context. The CDR3 covers 15 residues. The V end was cut by 7 bases, the J end by 3 bases, with 15 bases between. CDR1 is LGHDT, CDR2 YNNKEL, per germline (reference sequence). Here immunoSEQ multiplex PCR was the method, and the copy in TCRdb shows in-frame clones only, minus some. Of about 71,000 clones listed, approximately 80% are singletons. The entry originates in a study of blood T cell repertoires in COVID-19. Turning to the study itself: Donors in the United States, Italy and Spain gave samples during acute or convalescent COVID-19. From T cells, B-cell-depleted T cells, or PBMCs came the material, which was cDNA or gDNA.

Sequencing used peripheral blood. J is TRBJ1-4 and V is TRBV3-1 (or the pseudogene TRBV3-2); D is perhaps TRBD1 (5 bases). This sequence originates from a man between 65 and 85 years old with acute or convalescent COVID-19. DNA of the CDR3: TGTGCCAGCACCGATGGGGGGACGGCTAATGAAAAACTGTTTTTT. Protein product: CASTDGGTANEKLFF.